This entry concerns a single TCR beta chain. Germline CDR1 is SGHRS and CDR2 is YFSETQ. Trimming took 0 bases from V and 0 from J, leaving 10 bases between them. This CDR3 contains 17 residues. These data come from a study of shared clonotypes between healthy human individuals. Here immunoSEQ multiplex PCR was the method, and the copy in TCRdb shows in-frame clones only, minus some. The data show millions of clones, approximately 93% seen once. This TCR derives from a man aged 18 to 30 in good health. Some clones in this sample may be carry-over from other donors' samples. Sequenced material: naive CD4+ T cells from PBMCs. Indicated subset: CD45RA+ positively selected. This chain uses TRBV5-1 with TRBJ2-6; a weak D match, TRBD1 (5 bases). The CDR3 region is CASSLGTTSSGANVLTF. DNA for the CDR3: TGCGCCAGCAGCTTGGGGACAACCAGCTCTGGGGCCAACGTCCTGACTTTC.